This TCR beta chain emerged from a study of blood T cells in healthy people across ages. At the level of the study: About one barcoded TCR beta cDNA was captured per two T cells.

Germline V gene lookup returns CDR1 SGHRS and CDR2 YFSETQ. This CDR3 contains 14 residues. V gave up 4 bases and J gave up 7 bases, with 14 bases separating them. A J-beta primer mix and a sample-barcoded 5' primer were used in a second PCR of about 7 to 11 cycles. TCRdb passed the 5' RACE reads through MiXCR, listing each CDR3 protein once. The sample contains around 1,100,000 distinct CDR3 sequences, more than 30% of which appear only once. Each donor gave approximately 9.1 milliliters of peripheral blood. Each sample had at least 6 million PBMCs isolated. Sequenced input: blood. This chain links TRBV5-1 with TRBJ2-2; D might be TRBD1 (6 bases). The receptor was isolated from a man younger than 35 in good health. The CDR3 is CASSDTGSDGELFF. CDR3 DNA sequence: TGCGCCAGCAGCGATACAGGGTCGGACGGGGAGCTGTTTTTT.